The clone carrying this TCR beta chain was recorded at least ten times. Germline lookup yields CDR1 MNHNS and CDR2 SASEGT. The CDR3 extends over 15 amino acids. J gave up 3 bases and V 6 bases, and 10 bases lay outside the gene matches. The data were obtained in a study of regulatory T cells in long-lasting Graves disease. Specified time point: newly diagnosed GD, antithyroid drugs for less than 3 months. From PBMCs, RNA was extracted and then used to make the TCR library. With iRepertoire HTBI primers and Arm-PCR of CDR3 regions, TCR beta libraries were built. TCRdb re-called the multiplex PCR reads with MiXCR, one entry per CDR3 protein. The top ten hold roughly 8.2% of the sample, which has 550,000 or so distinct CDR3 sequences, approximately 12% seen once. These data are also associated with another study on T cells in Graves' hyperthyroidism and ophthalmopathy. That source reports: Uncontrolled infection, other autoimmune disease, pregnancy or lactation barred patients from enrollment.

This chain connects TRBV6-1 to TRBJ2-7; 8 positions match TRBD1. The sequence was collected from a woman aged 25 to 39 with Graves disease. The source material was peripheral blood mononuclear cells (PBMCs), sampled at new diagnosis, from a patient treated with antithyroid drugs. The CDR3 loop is CASSKTGVNSYEQYF. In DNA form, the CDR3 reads TGTGCCAGCAGCAAGACAGGGGTGAATAGCTACGAGCAGTACTTC.